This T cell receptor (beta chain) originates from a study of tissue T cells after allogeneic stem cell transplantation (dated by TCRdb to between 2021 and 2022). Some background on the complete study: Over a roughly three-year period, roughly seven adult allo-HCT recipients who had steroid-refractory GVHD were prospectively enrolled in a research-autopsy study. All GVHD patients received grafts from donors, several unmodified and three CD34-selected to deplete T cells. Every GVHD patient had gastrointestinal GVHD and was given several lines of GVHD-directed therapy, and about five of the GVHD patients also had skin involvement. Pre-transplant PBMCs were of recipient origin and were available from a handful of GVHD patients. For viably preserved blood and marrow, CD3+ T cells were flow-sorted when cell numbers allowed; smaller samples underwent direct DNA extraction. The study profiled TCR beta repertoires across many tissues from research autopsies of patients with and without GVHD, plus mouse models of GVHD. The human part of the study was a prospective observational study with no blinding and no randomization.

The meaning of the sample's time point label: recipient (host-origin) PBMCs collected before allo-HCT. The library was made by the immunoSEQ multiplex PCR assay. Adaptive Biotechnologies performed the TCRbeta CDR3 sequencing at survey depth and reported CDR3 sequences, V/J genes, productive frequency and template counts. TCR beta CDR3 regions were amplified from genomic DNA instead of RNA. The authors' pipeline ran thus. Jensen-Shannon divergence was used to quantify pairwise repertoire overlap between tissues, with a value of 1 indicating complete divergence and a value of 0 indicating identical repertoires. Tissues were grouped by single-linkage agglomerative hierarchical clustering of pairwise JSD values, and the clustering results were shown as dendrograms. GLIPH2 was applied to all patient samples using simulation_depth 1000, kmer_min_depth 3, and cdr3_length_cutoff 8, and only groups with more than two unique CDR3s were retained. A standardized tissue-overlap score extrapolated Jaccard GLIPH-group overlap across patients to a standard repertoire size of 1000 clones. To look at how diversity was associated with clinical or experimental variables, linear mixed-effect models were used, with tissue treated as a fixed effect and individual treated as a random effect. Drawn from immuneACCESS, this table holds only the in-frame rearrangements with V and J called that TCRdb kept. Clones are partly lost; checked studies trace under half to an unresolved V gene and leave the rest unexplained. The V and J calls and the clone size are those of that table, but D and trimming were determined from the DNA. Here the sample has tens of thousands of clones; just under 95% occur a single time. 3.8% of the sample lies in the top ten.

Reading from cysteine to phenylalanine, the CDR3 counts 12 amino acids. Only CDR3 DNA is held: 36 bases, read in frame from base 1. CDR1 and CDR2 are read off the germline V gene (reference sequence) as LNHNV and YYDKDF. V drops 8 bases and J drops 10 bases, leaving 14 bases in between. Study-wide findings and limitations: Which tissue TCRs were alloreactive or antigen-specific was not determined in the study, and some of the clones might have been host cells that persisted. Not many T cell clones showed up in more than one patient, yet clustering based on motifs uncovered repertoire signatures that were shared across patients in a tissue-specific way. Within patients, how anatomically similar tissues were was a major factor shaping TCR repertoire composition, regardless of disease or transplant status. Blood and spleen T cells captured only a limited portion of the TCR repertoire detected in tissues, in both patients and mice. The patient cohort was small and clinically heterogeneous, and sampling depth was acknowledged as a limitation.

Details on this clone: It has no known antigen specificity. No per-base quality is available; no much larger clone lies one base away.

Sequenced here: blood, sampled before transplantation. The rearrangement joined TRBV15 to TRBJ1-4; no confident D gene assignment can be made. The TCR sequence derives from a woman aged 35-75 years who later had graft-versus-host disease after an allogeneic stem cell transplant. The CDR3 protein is CATRPTAGKLFF. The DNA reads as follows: TGTGCCACCCGACCGACGGCGGGAAAACTGTTTTTT.